The 8 T cell receptor beta chains presented below share a single source sample, sequenced in a study of cytomegalovirus exposure and HLA in healthy donors. Vbeta (60) and Jbeta (13) primers were used in the PCR. Method: immunoSEQ multiplex PCR; TCRdb's copy keeps in-frame clones and lacks some. The repertoire holds 200,000 or so clones, with approximately 84% as singletons. Sequenced input: PBMCs. The receptors stem from a woman in her 30s in good health and CMV-seropositive.

The chain carries TRBV14 and TRBJ2-5, with 11 bases identical to TRBD1. Looked up from germline, CDR1 is SGHDN and CDR2 is FVKESK. CDR3 length equals 17 residues. With 5 bases clipped from V and 3 bases from J, the junction kept 11 bases outside the gene matches. DNA for the CDR3: TGTGCCAGCAGCTTAGGGCGGCCGGGACAGGGGGAAGAGACCCAGTACTTC. Translated, it gives CASSLGRPGQGEETQYF.

The chain employs TRBV2 and TRBJ2-1, with 9 bases fitting TRBD2. The V segment lost 7 bases and the J segment 5 bases; nucleotides outside the gene matches: 15. Germline CDR1 is SNHLY and CDR2 is FYNNEI. This CDR3 is 17 amino acids long. The CDR3 DNA is TGTGCCAGCATCATGACTAGCGGTAACCAAAGAGACAATGAGCAGTTCTTC. Protein: CASIMTSGNQRDNEQFF.

The chain employs TRBV28 and TRBJ2-4, with 8 bases identical to TRBD2. Looked up from germline, CDR1 is MDHEN and CDR2 is SYDVKM. The trim removed 3 bases at V and 6 bases at J, leaving 1 base unmatched. The CDR3 is 13 residues long. CDR3 nucleotide sequence: TGTGCCAGCAGTTTGGCGGGAGGAAACATTCAGTACTTC. Residues: CASSLAGGNIQYF.

This clone was detected only a few times. This chain connects TRBV28 to TRBJ1-2; 9 bases are shared with TRBD1. Losses at the gene ends were 3 bases for V and 6 bases for J; bases not matched to a gene: 5. Germline V gives CDR1 MDHEN, CDR2 SYDVKM. This CDR3 has 14 residues. The CDR3 region is CASSFGTGSNGYTF. Here the CDR3 DNA reads TGTGCCAGCAGTTTTGGGACAGGGTCTAATGGCTACACCTTC.

This clone was counted once. The V and J genes are TRBV5-4 and TRBJ2-1, with a tentative D call TRBD2 (5 bases). The ends were cut back, 0 bases at V and 2 bases at J, with 6 bases in the middle. The length of the CDR3 is 14 residues. CDR1 and CDR2 (germline): SGHNT, YYREEE (reference sequence). The CDR3 DNA reads TGTGCCAGCAGCTTGGAAGCGGCCTACAATGAGCAGTTCTTC. Protein: CASSLEAAYNEQFF.

The chain carries TRBV13 and TRBJ2-5; 11 bases are shared with TRBD2. In germline, CDR1 is PRHDT, CDR2 FYEKMQ (reference sequence). V shed 5 bases and J 1 base; nucleotides not matched to a gene: 6. The CDR3 has 16 amino acids. The CDR3 region is CASSERLAGSQETQYF. DNA for the CDR3: TGTGCCAGCAGCGAAAGACTAGCGGGAAGCCAAGAGACCCAGTACTTC.

J is TRBJ1-2 and V is TRBV10-3, with 8 nucleotides matching TRBD1. V dropped 3 bases and J dropped 0; count of bases not matched to a gene: 6. CDR3 length: 16 residues. Germline V lookup: CDR1 ENHRY, CDR2 SYGVKD. This chain's CDR3 is CAISERGQGANYGYTF. The CDR3 DNA follows: TGTGCCATCAGTGAAAGAGGACAGGGAGCTAACTATGGCTACACCTTC.

This rearrangement joins TRBV4-1 to TRBJ2-7; maybe TRBD2 (6 bases). The CDR3 runs to 14 residues. Per germline, CDR1 MGHRA and CDR2 YSYEKL. The V gene lost 4 bases and the J gene lost 1 base, with 11 bases spanning the gap. The chain's CDR3 is CASSPYRGSYEQYF. The CDR3, as DNA: TGCGCCAGCAGCCCTTATCGGGGGTCCTACGAGCAGTACTTC.